The 26 T cell receptor beta chains below were found in one sample sequenced in a study of T cell repertoires in aging, cancer and after chemotherapy. The template was genomic DNA from peripheral blood, not RNA. Rearranged V-D-J TRB sequences were amplified with a mixed TRB-A/B primer pool. TCRdb ran MiXCR on the multiplex PCR reads and lists one entry per CDR3 protein. Of around 13,000 distinct CDR3 sequences detected, around 20% appear once; the ten largest clones hold less than 7.5%. Specimen: blood. The receptors derive from a human donor in good health.

Only a few counts were recorded for this clonotype. The gene calls are TRBV19 and TRBJ1-5; the D is unclear. Germline CDR1 reads LNHDA; CDR2 reads SQIVND (reference sequence). Trimming took off 5 bases at V and 2 bases at J, with 10 bases between the two ends. The CDR3 sequence is 14 residues long. CDR3 DNA: TGTGCCAGTAGTCCGGAGAGGGGCAATCAGCCCCAGCATTTT. The encoded protein is CASSPERGNQPQHF.

This clonotype ranks as medium-sized. The chain couples TRBV27 to TRBJ1-2, with TRBD1 matching over 7 bases. Germline CDR1 MNHEY, CDR2 SMNVEV (reference sequence). V lost 5 bases to trimming and J lost 8 bases; unmatched junction nucleotides: 14. The length of the CDR3 is 15 residues. CDR3 nucleotide sequence: TGTGCCAGCAGTCGAAATATAGACAGGGAGTGGGGCTACACCTTC. Amino acid sequence: CASSRNIDREWGYTF.

This clonotype showed up just a few times. This chain connects TRBV13 to TRBJ2-2, with 8 bases matching TRBD1. Germline assignment: CDR1 PRHDT and CDR2 FYEKMQ (reference sequence). The CDR3 extends over 15 amino acids. J gave up 6 bases and V 0 bases, and 3 bases lay outside the gene matches. CDR3 coding DNA: TGTGCCAGCAGCTTAGGGGACAGGGACGCCGGGGAGCTGTTTTTT. Protein sequence: CASSLGDRDAGELFF.

About this clonotype: A much more abundant neighbour one base away suggests this may be a read error. The chain carries TRBV7-6 and TRBJ2-7; the D is unclear. The V end lost 2 bases, the J end lost 2 bases, and 16 bases lay between the germline ends. This CDR3 has 16 amino acids. Germline V gene data show CDR1 as SGHVS and CDR2 as FNYEAQ. The CDR3 region is CASSLFWTESTYEQYF. The CDR3 bases are TGTGCCAGCAGCTTATTTTGGACGGAGAGCACCTACGAGCAGTACTTC.

This clonotype was observed a handful of times. The chain carries TRBV25-1 and TRBJ2-1; either TRBD1 or TRBD2 may supply D (5 bases each). This CDR3 comprises 15 residues. V lost 7 bases to trimming and J lost 10 bases, with 23 bases between them. Germline CDR1 MGHDK, CDR2 SYGVNS. The CDR3 sequence: CASNPLGTDPREQFF. For the CDR3, the DNA is TGTGCCAGCAACCCGCTTGGGACCGACCCACGAGAGCAGTTCTTC.

This clonotype was seen only a few times. This sequence joins TRBV7-8 and TRBJ2-1; D is ambiguous. Germline V gives CDR1 SGHVS, CDR2 FQNEAQ. The V and J ends lost 1 base and 4 bases respectively, with 17 bases between them. The CDR3 length is 17 residues. CDR3 loop: CASSLGVGSPIYNEQFF. The CDR3 nucleotides are TGTGCCAGCAGCTTAGGTGTGGGTTCGCCTATTTACAATGAGCAGTTCTTC.

This clonotype occurred a few times. The chain has TRBV18 and TRBJ2-5; TRBD2 aligns across 7 bases. This CDR3 contains 13 residues. The V gene end was trimmed by 4 bases and the J gene end by 5 bases; junction bases not matched to a gene: 4. CDR1 KGHSH and CDR2 LQKENI come from the germline V gene. CDR3 sequence reads: CASSLLADETQYF. CDR3 coding DNA: TGTGCCAGCTCACTCCTAGCGGATGAGACCCAGTACTTC.

This clonotype was seen more than once but under ten times. The J gene is TRBJ1-1, the V gene TRBV10-3; tentatively, D is TRBD1 (5 bases). Trimming stripped 2 bases from V and 7 bases from J, with 20 bases between. The CDR3 is made up of 16 amino acids. CDR1 and CDR2 from the germline V gene are ENHRY and SYGVKD. CDR3 region: CAISEPRASFGGEAFF. The CDR3 region has the DNA TGTGCCATCAGTGAGCCCAGGGCTAGTTTTGGTGGTGAAGCTTTCTTT.

The sample holds a few counts of this clonotype. This chain links TRBV5-1 with TRBJ2-7, with 7 nucleotides matching TRBD1. Looked up from germline, CDR1 is SGHRS and CDR2 is YFSETQ. The CDR3 length is 14 residues. V shed 4 bases and J 4 bases; nucleotides not matched to a gene: 8. CDR3 sequence (DNA): TGCGCCAGCAGCCCCGGGACAGCTTTTTACGAGCAGTACTTC. Amino acids: CASSPGTAFYEQYF.

By share, this clonotype counts as medium-sized (0.01 to 0.1%). CDR3 amino acids: CSAGQGVYEQYF. CDR3 DNA: TGCAGTGCTGGACAGGGGGTCTACGAGCAGTACTTC. The V and J genes are TRBV20-1 and TRBJ2-7; 10 bases are a match to TRBD1. Trimming removed 5 bases from V and 3 bases from J; junction bases left unmatched: 1. This CDR3 region has 12 residues. Germline CDR1 is DFQATT and CDR2 is SNEGSKA (reference sequence).

A few counts support this clonotype. The V gene is TRBV4-2, the J gene TRBJ2-2; TRBD2 might be the D (6 bases). CDR1 and CDR2 (germline): LGHNA, YNFKEQ. V lost 4 bases to trimming and J lost 3 bases, with 15 bases between them. The CDR3 length is 16 residues. CDR3 DNA sequence: TGTGCCAGCAGCCTTCTGACTAGAGGGGACACCGGGGAGCTGTTTTTT. It is translated as CASSLLTRGDTGELFF.

The chain is built from TRBV7-2 and TRBJ2-7, with D possibly TRBD2 on 7 matching bases. This CDR3 comprises 15 residues. CDR1 and CDR2 (germline): SGHTA, FQGNSA. Deletions cut 1 base from V and 4 bases from J, with 14 bases between. CDR3 DNA: TGTGCCAGCAGCTTAGATAGGGGGGGCCCATACGAGCAGTACTTC. The encoded protein is CASSLDRGGPYEQYF.

This clonotype was counted a few times. This chain connects TRBV20-1 to TRBJ2-5; the D gene is possibly TRBD2 (6 bases). The CDR3 is made up of 16 amino acids. Between the trimmed V and J ends, which lost 0 bases and 2 bases, there was a span of 16 bases. Germline loops: CDR1 DFQATT, CDR2 SNEGSKA (reference sequence). This chain's CDR3 is CSARDGLLAEQETQYF. DNA of the CDR3: TGCAGTGCTAGAGATGGTTTACTAGCTGAACAAGAGACCCAGTACTTC.

In this sample, this clonotype turned up a few times. This chain joins TRBV4-2 and TRBJ1-2; 7 positions match TRBD1. The CDR3 has 17 amino acids. V lost 0 bases and J lost 3; bases outside the gene matches: 10. The germline CDR1 and CDR2 sequences are LGHNA and YNFKEQ. Here the CDR3 reads CASSQESGGQIYYGYTF. CDR3 DNA sequence: TGTGCCAGCAGCCAAGAGTCAGGGGGTCAAATATACTATGGCTACACCTTC.

The gene calls are TRBV5-6 and TRBJ2-3; D is ambiguous. The CDR3 is made up of 11 amino acids. With 3 bases removed from V and 2 bases from J, the gap between germline ends came to 1 base. Looked up from germline, CDR1 is SGHDT and CDR2 is YYEEEE. CDR3 in DNA: TGTGCCAGCAGCTACACAGATACGCAGTATTTT. Its translation is CASSYTDTQYF.

This clonotype is medium-sized (0.01 to 0.1%) by share. This chain joins TRBV6-2 or TRBV6-3 and TRBJ2-2; weak D call: TRBD1 (6 bases). Trimming removed 7 bases at V and 8 bases at J, with 17 bases between. Germline V gene lookup returns CDR1 MNHEY and CDR2 SVGEGT. The CDR3 runs 14 residues. The CDR3 DNA reads TGTGCCAGCACCAGGGACAATAGGAGGGGGGAGCTGTTTTTT. Encoded protein: CASTRDNRRGELFF.

This clonotype has just a few counts. The chain combines TRBV5-1 with TRBJ1-1; D gene uncertain. Trimming removed 0 bases from V and 1 base from J, with 16 bases in between. From germline, CDR1 is SGHRS and CDR2 YFSETQ. The CDR3 is made up of 17 amino acids. The CDR3: CASSLGSYPWGNTEAFF. CDR3 coding DNA: TGCGCCAGCAGCTTGGGATCATACCCTTGGGGGAACACTGAAGCTTTCTTT.

Within the sample, this clonotype is medium-sized. This chain joins TRBV20-1 and TRBJ1-2, with 7 bases aligning to TRBD1. CDR1 DFQATT and CDR2 SNEGSKA come from the germline V gene (reference sequence). The CDR3 loop spans 15 amino acids. The V gene end was trimmed by 1 base and the J gene end by 2 bases; junction bases not matched to a gene: 7. The CDR3 reads CSARGVGGLNYGYTF. CDR3 in DNA: TGCAGTGCTAGAGGTGTAGGGGGCTTGAACTATGGCTACACCTTC.

This clonotype is medium-sized (0.01 to 0.1%) within its sample. This chain uses TRBV19 with TRBJ2-3, with a weak D call TRBD1 (5 bases). CDR3 length equals 15 residues. Trimming cost V 3 bases and J 4 bases, with 14 bases left between them. The germline gives CDR1 LNHDA, CDR2 SQIVND (reference sequence). The CDR3 protein is CASSIGSGWADTQYF. The DNA for the CDR3 is TGTGCCAGTAGTATTGGATCAGGGTGGGCAGATACGCAGTATTTT.

This clonotype is medium-sized (0.01 to 0.1%) within its sample. V and J are TRBV5-6 and TRBJ1-2, with TRBD1 matching 9 bases. The germline V gene has CDR1 SGHDT and CDR2 YYEEEE. Trimming at V came to 6 bases and at J to 5 bases, leaving 8 bases not matched to a gene. The CDR3 loop spans 14 amino acids. For the CDR3, the DNA is TGTGCCAGCAACCCGGACAGGGGAACGTATGGCTACACCTTC. Encoded protein: CASNPDRGTYGYTF.

This clonotype rates as medium-sized (0.01 to 0.1%). This chain connects TRBV29-1 to TRBJ1-2; D is ambiguous. CDR3 size: 11 residues. The V end lost 7 bases, the J end lost 6 bases, and 12 bases lay between the germline ends. Germline V CDR1 and CDR2: SQVTM, ANQGSEA. The CDR3, as DNA: TGCAGCGGGGGAGGGTTCGATGGCTACACCTTC. It encodes CSGGGFDGYTF.

Relative to its sample, this clonotype is medium-sized. The J gene is TRBJ1-6, the V gene TRBV30; 9 nucleotides match TRBD1. With V trimmed by 5 bases and J by 6 bases, 8 bases remained unmatched. CDR1 and CDR2 from the germline V gene are GTSNPN and SVGIG (reference sequence). This CDR3 spans 15 amino acids. The CDR3 nucleotides read TGTGCCTGGGGACAGGGGACGGGTAGTAATTCACCCCTCCACTTT. Its translation: CAWGQGTGSNSPLHF.

Ten or more counts support this clonotype. The CDR3 region is CASSLDRTGFNEQFF. The DNA of the CDR3 is TGTGCCAGCAGCTTAGACCGGACAGGTTTCAATGAGCAGTTCTTC. The chain carries TRBV7-2 and TRBJ2-1, with TRBD1 matching 7 bases. The CDR3 is 15 residues long. Germline values: CDR1 SGHTA, CDR2 FQGNSA. The V and J ends lost 1 base and 6 bases, in that order; junction bases with no gene match: 6.

This clonotype is labeled medium-sized (0.01 to 0.1%). J is TRBJ2-7 and V is TRBV7-6; 7 positions agree with TRBD1. Germline CDR1 is SGHVS and CDR2 is FNYEAQ. Trimming removed 0 bases from V and 8 bases from J; junction bases left unmatched: 4. This CDR3 is built from 13 residues. The CDR3 sequence: CASSLAGQAQQYF. In DNA, the CDR3 is TGTGCCAGCAGCTTAGCTGGACAGGCCCAGCAGTACTTC.

The chain joins TRBV5-6 to TRBJ2-1; unclear D gene. Germline CDR1 and CDR2: SGHDT and YYEEEE. This CDR3 spans 14 amino acids. Trimming cost V 0 bases and J 6 bases, with 10 bases left between them. The chain's CDR3 is CASSLGPSSNEQFF. The DNA of the CDR3 is TGTGCCAGCAGCTTGGGTCCCTCAAGCAATGAGCAGTTCTTC. The full variable domain, its missing parts supplied by reference TRBV5-6 and TRBJ2-1, is DAGVTQSPTHLIKTRGQQVTLRCSPKSGHDTVSWYQQALGQGPQFIFQYYEEEERQRGNFPDRFSGHQFPNYSSELNVNALLLGDSALYLCASSLGPSSNEQFFGPGTRLTVL.

In its sample, this clonotype is medium-sized. The chain carries TRBV20-1 and TRBJ2-1, with 8 bases matching TRBD2. V shed 8 bases and J 9 bases; nucleotides not matched to a gene: 9. Germline V gives CDR1 DFQATT, CDR2 SNEGSKA (reference sequence). The length of the CDR3 is 12 residues. The CDR3 DNA reads as TGCAGTATTAGCGGGGCCAGGGGTGAGCAGTTCTTC. This translates into CSISGARGEQFF.